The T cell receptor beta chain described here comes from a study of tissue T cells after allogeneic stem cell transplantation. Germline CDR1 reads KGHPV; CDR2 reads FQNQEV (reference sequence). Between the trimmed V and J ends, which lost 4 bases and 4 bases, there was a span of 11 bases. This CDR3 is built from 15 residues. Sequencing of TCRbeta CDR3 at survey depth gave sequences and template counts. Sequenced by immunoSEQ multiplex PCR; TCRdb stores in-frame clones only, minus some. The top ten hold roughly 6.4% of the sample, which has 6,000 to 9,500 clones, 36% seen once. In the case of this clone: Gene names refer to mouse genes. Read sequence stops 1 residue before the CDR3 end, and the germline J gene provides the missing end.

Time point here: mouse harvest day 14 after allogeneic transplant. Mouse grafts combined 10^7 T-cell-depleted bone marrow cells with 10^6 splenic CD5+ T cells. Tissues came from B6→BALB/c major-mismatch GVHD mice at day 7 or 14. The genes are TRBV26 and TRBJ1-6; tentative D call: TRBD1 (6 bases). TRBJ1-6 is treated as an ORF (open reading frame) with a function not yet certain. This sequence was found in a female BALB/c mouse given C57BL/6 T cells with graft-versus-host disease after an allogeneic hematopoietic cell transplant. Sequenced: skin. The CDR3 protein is CASSRTGTYNSPLYF. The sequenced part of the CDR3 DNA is TGTGCCAGCAGTCGCACCGGGACATATAATTCGCCCCTCTAC.